The 17 T cell receptor beta chains listed next were all sequenced from one sample in a study of blood T cell repertoires in COVID-19. Measured with immunoSEQ multiplex PCR; TCRdb has only the in-frame clones, and not every one. This table has 330,000 or so clones, approximately 86% appearing once. The sequencing input was peripheral blood. All receptors come from a man younger than 45 with COVID-19, enrolled during active disease.

The gene calls are TRBV6-2 or TRBV6-3 and TRBJ2-1; D perhaps matches TRBD2 (6 bases). The CDR3 has 17 residues. V lost 4 bases and J lost 4, with 20 bases in between. Per the germline V gene, CDR1 is MNHEY and CDR2 is SVGEGT. DNA for the CDR3: TGTGCCAGCAGTTCCGGCCGTTCGGGGGTGATTTACAATGAGCAGTTCTTC. Translation: CASSSGRSGVIYNEQFF.

In its sample, this clone was seen once. The chain employs TRBV28 and TRBJ2-2; 8 nucleotides match TRBD1. CDR1 MDHEN and CDR2 SYDVKM come from the germline V gene. There are 15 residues in the CDR3. The V and J ends lost 6 bases and 3 bases, in that order; junction bases with no gene match: 6. The CDR3 spells CASSPSDRDTGELFF. DNA of the CDR3: TGTGCCAGCAGCCCCTCGGACAGGGACACCGGGGAGCTGTTTTTT.

The chain recombines TRBV15 with TRBJ1-5; 10 bases are shared with TRBD1. With V trimmed by 4 bases and J by 4 bases, 4 bases remained unmatched. CDR1 LNHNV and CDR2 YYDKDF come from the germline V gene (reference sequence). This CDR3 comprises 15 residues. CDR3: CATSKPGQGNQPQHF. Written as DNA, the CDR3 is TGTGCCACCAGCAAACCGGGACAGGGGAATCAGCCCCAGCATTTT.

V gene TRBV7-3 combines with J gene TRBJ2-6; 8 nucleotides line up with TRBD1. V dropped 5 bases and J dropped 0; count of bases not matched to a gene: 9. Germline V CDR1 and CDR2: SGHTA, FQGTGA. CDR3 length equals 18 residues. This CDR3 is CASSLSGQGYSGANVLTF. Here the CDR3 DNA reads TGTGCCAGCAGCCTATCCGGACAGGGCTACTCTGGGGCCAACGTCCTGACTTTC.

In this sample, this clone turned up once. The CDR3: CASSPTQGDYGYTF. DNA of the CDR3: TGTGCCAGCTCACCGACACAGGGAGACTATGGCTACACCTTC. The rearrangement joins TRBV18 to TRBJ1-2, with D possibly TRBD1 on 6 matching bases. Trimming removed 3 bases at V and 3 bases at J, with 11 bases between. CDR3 size: 14 residues. Germline V CDR1 and CDR2: KGHSH, LQKENI.

The genes are TRBV5-1 and TRBJ1-1; tentatively, D is TRBD1 (5 bases). V dropped 0 bases and J dropped 4 bases, with 16 bases sitting between them. The CDR3 extends over 16 amino acids. Germline V gene lookup returns CDR1 SGHRS and CDR2 YFSETQ. CDR3 sequence (DNA): TGCGCCAGCAGCTTGGCCGGGGGAGGGACGAGCACTGAAGCTTTCTTT. Encoded protein: CASSLAGGGTSTEAFF.

The V and J genes are TRBV5-4 and TRBJ1-2; 7 nucleotides match TRBD1. Germline values: CDR1 SGHNT, CDR2 YYREEE (reference sequence). This CDR3 is 13 amino acids long. The J segment lost 8 bases and the V segment lost 4 bases, leaving 8 bases of the junction unmatched. The CDR3 bases are TGTGCCAGCAGCGCGGGACAGACTCCCGGCTACACCTTC. Translated, it gives CASSAGQTPGYTF.

The genes are TRBV5-1 and TRBJ1-4; a weak D match, TRBD1 (5 bases). Trimming cost V 5 bases and J 7 bases, with 18 bases left between them. Germline assignment: CDR1 SGHRS and CDR2 YFSETQ. The CDR3 sequence is 15 residues long. This chain's CDR3 is CASSIRGTGGEKLFF. DNA for the CDR3: TGCGCCAGCAGTATTAGGGGTACGGGGGGTGAAAAACTGTTTTTT.

V is TRBV5-6 and J is TRBJ1-2; TRBD1 is a possible D gene (5 bases). CDR1 is SGHDT and CDR2 is YYEEEE in the germline V gene. This CDR3 has 14 amino acids. Trimming left V 4 bases short and J 6 bases short, with 16 bases between. CDR3 residues: CASSPDQPGDGYTF. As DNA, the CDR3 is TGTGCCAGCAGCCCCGACCAGCCGGGGGATGGCTACACCTTC.

The chain combines TRBV9 with TRBJ2-5; TRBD1 matches 7 bases. V lost 4 bases and J lost 4; bases outside the gene matches: 4. Per the germline V gene, CDR1 is SGDLS and CDR2 is YYNGEE. This CDR3 contains 13 residues. In DNA form, the CDR3 reads TGTGCCAGCAGCACTTGGACAGGAGAGACCCAGTACTTC. Its translation is CASSTWTGETQYF.

The table lists this clone with a count of one. This chain connects TRBV21-1 to TRBJ1-6. TRBV21-1 is a pseudogene locus. This CDR3 region has 15 residues. The CDR3, as DNA: TGTGCCAGCACCGAAACGGGGGGTTGCACTTCACCCCTCCACTTT. Protein product: CASTETGGCTSPLHF.

The chain recombines TRBV15 with TRBJ1-3; no reliable D call. With 2 bases removed from V and 2 bases from J, the gap between germline ends came to 10 bases. Germline V gene lookup returns CDR1 LNHNV and CDR2 YYDKDF (reference sequence). The length of the CDR3 is 15 residues. The CDR3, as DNA: TGTGCCACCAGCAGAACTAAGGTCGCTGGAAACACCATATATTTT. It encodes CATSRTKVAGNTIYF.

This sequence joins TRBV3-1 (or the pseudogene TRBV3-2) and TRBJ1-1; no definite D call. Germline V gives CDR1 LGHDT, CDR2 YNNKEL (reference sequence). The germline V and J ends were trimmed by 2 bases and 4 bases, with 11 bases remaining between them. The CDR3 loop spans 14 amino acids. The CDR3 is CASSQQVGFTEAFF. The CDR3 bases are TGTGCCAGCAGCCAACAGGTAGGCTTCACTGAAGCTTTCTTT.

The chain combines TRBV30 with TRBJ1-4; TRBD1 agrees at 8 bases. After removal of 2 bases from V and 10 bases from J, the junction contained 6 bases not matched to a gene. This CDR3 contains 13 residues. In germline, CDR1 is GTSNPN, CDR2 SVGIG (reference sequence). The CDR3 spells CAWSSTGGGKLFF. The CDR3 nucleotides read TGTGCCTGGAGTAGTACAGGGGGGGGAAAACTGTTTTTT.

V gene TRBV30 combines with J gene TRBJ1-1; D is possibly TRBD1 (5 bases). The germline V and J ends were trimmed by 5 bases and 6 bases, with 10 bases remaining between them. This CDR3 is 11 amino acids long. Germline V gives CDR1 GTSNPN, CDR2 SVGIG (reference sequence). The CDR3 is CAWGRGAEAFF. The CDR3 bases are TGTGCCTGGGGGCGGGGGGCTGAAGCTTTCTTT.

The chain is built from TRBV6-4 and TRBJ2-1; 7 bases are shared with TRBD1. CDR3 length equals 18 residues. Germline loops: CDR1 MRHNA, CDR2 SNTAGT. Trimming took 3 bases from V and 3 from J; bases not matched to a gene: 14. The CDR3 region is CASSDSDRSWGNYNEQFF. The CDR3 bases are TGTGCCAGCAGTGATTCGGACAGGTCATGGGGCAACTACAATGAGCAGTTCTTC.

The V call is TRBV9, the J call TRBJ2-5; D may be TRBD2 (7 bases). Per the germline V gene, CDR1 is SGDLS and CDR2 is YYNGEE. The CDR3 contains 17 residues. Trimming stripped 0 bases from V and 4 bases from J, with 19 bases between. The CDR3 region is CASSVGGGGTQSETQYF. In nucleotides, the CDR3 is TGTGCCAGCAGCGTAGGTGGGGGGGGCACACAGTCAGAGACCCAGTACTTC.